This T cell receptor beta chain comes out of a study of blood T cell repertoires in COVID-19. Across the study: Both acute and convalescent COVID-19 samples were obtained from the United States, Italy and Spain. Sources were T cells, B-cell-depleted T cells, or PBMCs; the material itself was cDNA or gDNA.

Germline V CDR1 and CDR2: SEHNR, FQNEAQ (reference sequence). This CDR3 region has 17 residues. The J segment lost 6 bases and the V segment lost 1 base, leaving 12 bases of the junction unmatched. As originally analysed: Amplification of reference gene primers provided the estimated nucleated cell counts. Clones were sequenced by immunoSEQ multiplex PCR, and TCRdb holds only the in-frame ones, with some missing. V and J calls and clone size follow that table, whereas D and trimming were derived from the DNA. Of 95,000 to 150,000 clones listed, approximately 87% are singletons. This chain joins TRBV7-9 and TRBJ2-3; 8 nucleotides align to TRBD2. This receptor was identified in a woman in her seventies with acute or convalescent COVID-19. The sample taken for sequencing was peripheral blood. The CDR3 region is CASSLGGSGGRGDTQYF. DNA of the CDR3: TGTGCCAGCAGCTTAGGGGGGAGCGGGGGACGAGGTGATACGCAGTATTTT.